The TCR beta chain described here comes from a study of T cells after yellow fever vaccination. Study-wide results and limits: Peak timing came faster in the weaker secondary response, day 5 versus 15.

CDR1 and CDR2 from the germline V gene are SGHRS and YFSETQ. This CDR3 comprises 13 residues. Ten or more counts support this clonotype. The antigen is not known. Template switching by 5'RACE produced TCR cDNA, adding a universal primer site and UMIs. TCRdb independently ran MiXCR on the 5' RACE reads; one entry per CDR3 protein. The sample carries about 74,000 distinct CDR3 sequences, around 6.5% recorded once. Sample: CD8+ T cells sorted from PBMCs, taken roughly 5 days after the first yellow fever vaccination. The chain carries TRBV5-1 and TRBJ2-5, with D maybe TRBD2 (6 bases). The clonotype originates from a man aged 18 to 35 who received the YFV17D yellow fever vaccine. CDR3 DNA sequence: TGCCTCCAGCCTGGGGGGTTCTTGGAGACCCAGTACTTC. It yields the protein CLQPGGFLETQYF. Based on the CDR3 plus reference TRBV5-1 and TRBJ2-5, the full variable domain is KAGVTQTPRYLIKTRGQQVTLSCSPISGHRSVSWYQQTPGQGLQFLFEYFSETQRNKGNFPGRFSGRQFSNSRSEMNVSTLELGDSALYLCLQPGGFLETQYFGPGTRLLVL.